A selection of T cell receptor beta chains follows, all from one sample in a study of T cells in tuberculosis. Libraries were prepared by immunoSEQ multiplex PCR; TCRdb keeps only in-frame clonotypes and omits some of them. The sample holds some 34,000 clones, approximately 96% seen once. Sequenced: PBMCs. These receptors were collected from a donor between 5 and 29 years old with latent tuberculosis or without tuberculosis infection. Each CDR3 is given with its conserved first and last residue. Fields, in order: J gene, clone size, V gene, D gene, CDR3 protein, CDR3 DNA. A D gene is named only where the DNA matches it firmly. The size field is filled for only some rows; it gives once, few, many or a size class.

>TRBJ2-1|.|TRBV2|TRBD2
CARSPTSGVYNEQFF
TGTGCCAGATCCCCGACTAGCGGGGTGTACAATGAGCAGTTCTTC
>TRBJ2-1|.|TRBV27|TRBD2
CASSPYPGRENGEQFF
TGTGCCAGCAGTCCGTACCCAGGGCGGGAGAACGGTGAGCAGTTCTTC
>TRBJ1-2|.|TRBV6-1|TRBD1
CASRQQGTGGYGYTF
TGTGCCAGCAGGCAGCAGGGGACAGGGGGATATGGCTACACCTTC
>TRBJ1-1|once|TRBV5-5|.
CASSFRESNTEAFF
TGTGCCAGCAGCTTTCGGGAGTCAAACACTGAAGCTTTCTTT
>TRBJ1-5|.|TRBV5-1|.
CASSLDGRLGKPQHF
TGCGCCAGCAGCTTGGACGGACGGCTCGGGAAGCCCCAGCATTTT
>TRBJ1-1|.|TRBV11-2|.
CASSLIPTQGVTEAFF
TGTGCCAGCAGCTTAATCCCCACACAGGGAGTTACTGAAGCTTTCTTT
>TRBJ1-1|once|TRBV7-3|.
CASSPSPGNVGNTEAFF
TGTGCCAGCAGCCCTTCCCCGGGGAACGTCGGGAACACTGAAGCTTTCTTT
>TRBJ2-7|.|TRBV28|TRBD1
CASSRAGQGAEQYF
TGTGCCAGCAGTCGGGCGGGACAGGGGGCCGAGCAGTACTTC
>TRBJ2-5|.|TRBV7-2|TRBD2
CASSWTSGVGETQYF
TGTGCCAGCAGCTGGACTAGCGGGGTTGGCGAGACCCAGTACTTC
>TRBJ1-5|.|TRBV19|.
CASSIRGSNQPQHF
TGTGCCAGTAGTATAAGAGGGAGCAATCAGCCCCAGCATTTT
>TRBJ2-3|.|TRBV11-3|TRBD1
CASSPRQGRNTDTQYF
TGTGCCAGCAGCCCCCGACAGGGAAGAAACACAGATACGCAGTATTTT
>TRBJ2-7|.|TRBV27|.
CASSKDTRYEQYF
TGTGCCAGCAGTAAGGACACTCGCTACGAGCAGTACTTC
>TRBJ2-5|.|TRBV19|.
CASSRTNLQGFQETQYF
TGTGCCAGTAGTAGAACGAACCTACAGGGTTTCCAAGAGACCCAGTACTTC
>TRBJ1-1|.|TRBV7-9|TRBD1
CASSFHDRGTEAFF
TGTGCCAGCAGCTTCCACGACAGGGGGACTGAAGCTTTCTTT
>TRBJ2-1|.|TRBV5-1|TRBD2
CASRTSGRHNEQFF
TGCGCCAGCAGGACTAGCGGGAGGCACAATGAGCAGTTCTTC
>TRBJ2-3|.|TRBV25-1|.
CASSETITDTQYF
TGTGCCAGCAGTGAAACTATTACAGATACGCAGTATTTT
>TRBJ2-1|.|TRBV18|.
CASSPPIGSHEQFF
TGTGCCAGCTCACCACCGATAGGGAGCCATGAGCAGTTCTTC
>TRBJ2-1|.|TRBV5-1|.
CASSFSGQPPNEQFF
TGCGCCAGCAGCTTCTCAGGCCAGCCCCCGAATGAGCAGTTCTTC
>TRBJ2-3|once|TRBV10-2|TRBD2
CASLLAGVTDTQYF
TGCGCCAGCCTACTAGCGGGAGTCACAGATACGCAGTATTTT
>TRBJ2-2|.|TRBV27|TRBD2
CASSFSRETGELFF
TGTGCCAGCAGTTTCTCGCGGGAGACCGGGGAGCTGTTTTTT
>TRBJ1-2|.|TRBV7-3|TRBD1
CASGQAHIYGYTF
TGTGCCAGTGGACAGGCCCATATCTATGGCTACACCTTC
>TRBJ2-2|.|TRBV5-6|.
CASSPRDTGELFF
TGTGCCAGCAGCCCCAGGGACACCGGGGAGCTGTTTTTT
>TRBJ2-1|.|TRBV28|TRBD2
CASSLSGLAGGLYNEQFF
TGTGCCAGCAGCCTATCGGGACTAGCGGGGGGGTTATACAATGAGCAGTTCTTC
>TRBJ2-3|.|TRBV19|TRBD1
CASSMRRGRGTQYF
TGTGCCAGTAGTATGCGCAGGGGGCGAGGTACGCAGTATTTT
>TRBJ2-2|.|TRBV2|.
CASSQVPGGELFF
TGTGCCAGCAGCCAAGTCCCGGGCGGGGAGCTGTTTTTT
>TRBJ1-2|.|TRBV6-5|.
CASSYSQGRGYTF
TGTGCCAGCAGTTACTCTCAGGGCCGCGGCTACACCTTC
>TRBJ2-5|.|TRBV25-1|.
CASSAQETQYF
TGTGCCAGCAGTGCACAAGAGACCCAGTACTTC
>TRBJ1-1|.|TRBV15|.
CATSTGHHDTEAFF
TGTGCCACCAGCACGGGACACCACGACACTGAAGCTTTCTTT
>TRBJ2-3|.|TRBV15|TRBD2
CATSHGLAASTDTQYF
TGTGCCACCAGCCACGGACTAGCGGCTAGCACAGATACGCAGTATTTT
>TRBJ2-7|.|TRBV15|.
CATSRGSAGPSSYEQYF
TGTGCCACCAGCAGAGGTTCGGCGGGGCCTAGCTCCTACGAGCAGTACTTC
>TRBJ2-7|.|TRBV7-9|TRBD1
CASSLPQGGHEQYF
TGTGCCAGCAGCTTGCCACAGGGGGGCCACGAGCAGTACTTC
>TRBJ1-3|.|TRBV4-1|.
CASSQVPKPGNTIYF
TGCGCCAGCAGCCAAGTTCCGAAGCCTGGAAACACCATATATTTT
>TRBJ2-2|.|TRBV30|.
CAWNYPPVNRELFF
TGTGCCTGGAACTATCCCCCCGTGAACCGGGAGCTGTTTTTT
>TRBJ2-1|.|TRBV18|.
CASSPPQGNNEQFF
TGTGCCAGCTCACCGCCCCAGGGGAACAATGAGCAGTTCTTC
>TRBJ2-4|.|TRBV30|TRBD2
CALRLAGEKNIQYF
TGTGCCTTGAGACTAGCGGGGGAGAAAAACATTCAGTACTTC
>TRBJ2-7|.|TRBV30|TRBD2
CAWSVSGGAYEQYF
TGTGCCTGGAGTGTCAGCGGGGGGGCCTACGAGCAGTACTTC
>TRBJ2-7|.|TRBV4-1|TRBD1
CASSQPGQGGYEQYF
TGCGCCAGCAGCCAGCCGGGACAGGGCGGCTACGAGCAGTACTTC
>TRBJ2-5|.|TRBV5-1|.
CASSGEVQETQYF
TGCGCCAGCAGCGGGGAGGTCCAAGAGACCCAGTACTTC
>TRBJ2-7|.|TRBV6-6|TRBD2
CASSYGEVAGYYEQYF
TGTGCCAGCAGTTACGGGGAGGTAGCGGGGTACTACGAGCAGTACTTC
>TRBJ1-2|.|TRBV5-6|.
CASSLGAGAAANYGYTF
TGTGCCAGCAGCTTGGGTGCAGGGGCGGCGGCTAACTATGGCTACACCTTC
>TRBJ1-5|once|TRBV19|.
CASSPTPQWGSQPQHF
TGTGCCAGTAGTCCCACCCCTCAGTGGGGCAGTCAGCCCCAGCATTTT
>TRBJ2-5|.|TRBV7-2|TRBD2
CASSRRLAGAQETQYF
TGTGCCAGCAGCCGGCGACTAGCGGGGGCCCAAGAGACCCAGTACTTC